The next 5 T cell receptor beta chains were all read from a single sample in a study of beta chain features in type 1 diabetes (dated by TCRdb to the late 2010s). The research as a whole found: In all four CD4+ subsets, TCRB CDR3 length was moderately but significantly shorter in type 1 diabetes patients.

The library relied on the immunoSEQ multiplex PCR assay. The entire isolated RNA was reverse transcribed using the High Capacity cDNA Reverse Transcription Kit, and thus expressed TCRB transcripts were sequenced. Held by TCRdb, this immuneACCESS table contains in-frame sequences only and omits some clones. Under half of the omission traces to an unresolved V gene where checked; the cause of the rest is unknown. Within this sample are about 280,000 clones, with approximately 15% of them counted one time only. Of the sample, approximately 0.015% is held by the ten largest clones. Their recognized antigens are unknown. Sequenced: naive CD4+ T cells from blood. This specimen's cell subset or site label, per the study, means: true naive CD4+ T cells. The source is a man younger than 30 with type 1 diabetes.

The V call is TRBV20-1, the J call TRBJ1-1, with D unclear. Germline V gives CDR1 DFQATT, CDR2 SNEGSKA (reference sequence). The CDR3 length is 11 residues. With 6 bases removed from V and 5 bases from J, the gap between germline ends came to 10 bases. The CDR3 spells CSASTETEAFF. CDR3 nucleotide sequence: TGCAGTGCCTCAACCGAGACTGAAGCTTTCTTT.

The rearrangement joins TRBV28 to TRBJ1-4; TRBD1 agrees at 7 bases. This CDR3 spans 15 amino acids. Trimming removed 5 bases from V and 5 bases from J; junction bases left unmatched: 8. Germline CDR1 and CDR2: MDHEN and SYDVKM. As DNA, the CDR3 is TGTGCCAGCAGTCGAAGACAGGGCCGAAATGAAAAACTGTTTTTT. Protein sequence: CASSRRQGRNEKLFF.

V is TRBV7-8 and J is TRBJ2-7, with D maybe TRBD2 (6 bases). The CDR3 contains 13 residues. Trimming took 6 bases from V and 2 from J, leaving 11 bases between them. Germline V gives CDR1 SGHVS, CDR2 FQNEAQ. DNA for the CDR3: TGTGCCAGCAGTCTAGGGACTCCCTACGAGCAGTACTTC. Protein sequence: CASSLGTPYEQYF.

The genes are TRBV7-2 and TRBJ2-2, with a weak D call TRBD2 (6 bases). Germline V gene data show CDR1 as SGHTA and CDR2 as FQGNSA. The CDR3 has 18 residues. V gave up 1 base and J gave up 6 bases, with 21 bases separating them. The CDR3 DNA reads as TGTGCCAGCAGCTTAGTAGGCGGGTCGGAGGGAAGGGCCGGGGAGCTGTTTTTT. Translating it yields CASSLVGGSEGRAGELFF.

This clone was seen a few times. The V gene is TRBV5-4, the J gene TRBJ1-2, with 7 positions matching TRBD1. V trimming: 4 bases; J trimming: 3 bases; junction bases outside the gene matches: 3. The CDR3 runs 13 residues. Germline CDR1 SGHNT, CDR2 YYREEE (reference sequence). The CDR3 region is CASSTQGHYGYTF. CDR3 bases: TGTGCCAGCAGCACACAGGGGCACTATGGCTACACCTTC.